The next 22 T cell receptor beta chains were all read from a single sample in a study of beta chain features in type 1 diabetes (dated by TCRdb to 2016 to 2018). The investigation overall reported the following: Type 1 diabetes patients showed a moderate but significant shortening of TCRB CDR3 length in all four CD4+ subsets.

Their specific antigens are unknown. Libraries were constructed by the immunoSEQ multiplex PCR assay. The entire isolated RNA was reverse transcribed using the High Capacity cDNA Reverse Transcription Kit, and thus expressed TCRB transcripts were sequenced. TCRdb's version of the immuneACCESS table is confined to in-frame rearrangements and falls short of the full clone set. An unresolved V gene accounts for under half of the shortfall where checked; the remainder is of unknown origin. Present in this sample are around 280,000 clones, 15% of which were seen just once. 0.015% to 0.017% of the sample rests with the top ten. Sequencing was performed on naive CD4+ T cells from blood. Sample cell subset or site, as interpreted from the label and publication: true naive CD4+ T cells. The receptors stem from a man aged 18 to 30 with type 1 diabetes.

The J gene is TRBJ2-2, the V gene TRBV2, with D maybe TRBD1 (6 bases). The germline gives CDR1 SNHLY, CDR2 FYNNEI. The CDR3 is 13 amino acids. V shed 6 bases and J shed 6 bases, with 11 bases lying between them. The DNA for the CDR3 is TGTGCCAGCAGCGCAAACAGGGCCGGGGAGCTGTTTTTT. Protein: CASSANRAGELFF. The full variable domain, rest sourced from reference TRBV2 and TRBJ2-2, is EPEVTQTPSHQVTQMGQEVILRCVPISNHLYFYWYRQILGQKVEFLVSFYNNEISEKSEIFDDQFSVERPDGSNFTLKIRSTKLEDSAMYFCASSANRAGELFFGEGSRLTVL.

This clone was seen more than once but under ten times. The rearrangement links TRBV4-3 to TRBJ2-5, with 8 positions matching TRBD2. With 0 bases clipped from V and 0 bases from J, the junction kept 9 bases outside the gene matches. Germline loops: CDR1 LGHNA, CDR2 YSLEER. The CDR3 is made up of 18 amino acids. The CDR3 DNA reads TGCGCCAGCAGCCAAGATCGGTGGGTCGGGGGGGACCAAGAGACCCAGTACTTC. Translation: CASSQDRWVGGDQETQYF.

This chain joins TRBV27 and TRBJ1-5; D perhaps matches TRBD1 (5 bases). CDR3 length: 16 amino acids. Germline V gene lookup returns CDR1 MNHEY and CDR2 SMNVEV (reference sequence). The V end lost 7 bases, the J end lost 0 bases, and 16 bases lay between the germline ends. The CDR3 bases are TGTGCCAGCACTGCACTTGCGGGGCTTAGCAATCAGCCCCAGCATTTT. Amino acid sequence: CASTALAGLSNQPQHF.

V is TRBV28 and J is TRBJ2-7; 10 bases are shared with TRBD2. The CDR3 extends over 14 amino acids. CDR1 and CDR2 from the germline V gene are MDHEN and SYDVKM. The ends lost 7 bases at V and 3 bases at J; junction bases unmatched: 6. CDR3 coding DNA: TGTGCCAGCACTTCTAGCGGGAGTCTCTACGAGCAGTACTTC. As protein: CASTSSGSLYEQYF.

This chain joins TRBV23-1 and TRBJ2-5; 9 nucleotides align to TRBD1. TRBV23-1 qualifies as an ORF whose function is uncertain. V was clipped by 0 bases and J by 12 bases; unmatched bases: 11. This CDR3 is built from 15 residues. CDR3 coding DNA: TGCGCCAGCAGTCAATCTTTAGTGGACAGGGGCCGGAAGTACTTC. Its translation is CASSQSLVDRGRKYF.

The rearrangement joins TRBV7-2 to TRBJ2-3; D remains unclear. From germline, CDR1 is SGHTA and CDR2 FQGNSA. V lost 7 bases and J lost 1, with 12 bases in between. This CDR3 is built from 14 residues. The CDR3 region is CASTYTQGTDTQYF. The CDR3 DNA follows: TGTGCCAGCACCTACACGCAGGGCACAGATACGCAGTATTTT. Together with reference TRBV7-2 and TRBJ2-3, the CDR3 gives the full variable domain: GAGVSQSPSNKVTEKGKDVELRCDPISGHTALYWYRQSLGQGLEFLIYFQGNSAPDKSGLPSDRFSAERTGGSVSTLTIQRTQQEDSAVYLCASTYTQGTDTQYFGPGTRLTVL.

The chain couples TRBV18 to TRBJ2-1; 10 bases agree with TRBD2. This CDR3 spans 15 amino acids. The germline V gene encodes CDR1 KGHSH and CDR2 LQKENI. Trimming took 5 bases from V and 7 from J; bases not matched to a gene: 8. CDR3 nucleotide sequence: TGTGCCAGCTCATTACTAGCGGGAATTGGGAATGAGCAGTTCTTC. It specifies CASSLLAGIGNEQFF.

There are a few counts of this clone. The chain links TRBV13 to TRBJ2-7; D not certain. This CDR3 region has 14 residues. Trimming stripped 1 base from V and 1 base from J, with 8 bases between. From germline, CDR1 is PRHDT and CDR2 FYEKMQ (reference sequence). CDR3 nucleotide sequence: TGTGCCAGCAGCTTAGATTTTAATTCCTACGAGCAGTACTTC. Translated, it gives CASSLDFNSYEQYF.

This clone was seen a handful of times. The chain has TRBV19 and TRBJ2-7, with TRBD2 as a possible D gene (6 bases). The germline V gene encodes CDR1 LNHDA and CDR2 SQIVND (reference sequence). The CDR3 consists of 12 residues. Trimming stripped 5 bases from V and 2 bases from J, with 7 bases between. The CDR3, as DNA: TGTGCCAGTAGTCGGGGGACCTACGAGCAGTACTTC. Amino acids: CASSRGTYEQYF.

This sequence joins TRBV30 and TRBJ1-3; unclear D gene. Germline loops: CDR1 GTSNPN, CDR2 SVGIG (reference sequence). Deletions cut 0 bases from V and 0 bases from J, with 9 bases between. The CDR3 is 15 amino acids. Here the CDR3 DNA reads TGTGCCTGGAGTGTGTCACAAAGCTCTGGAAACACCATATATTTT. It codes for CAWSVSQSSGNTIYF. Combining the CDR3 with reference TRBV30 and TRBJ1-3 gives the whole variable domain SQTIHQWPATLVQPVGSPLSLECTVEGTSNPNLYWYRQAAGRGLQLLFYSVGIGQISSEVPQNLSASRPQDRQFILSSKKLLLSDSGFYLCAWSVSQSSGNTIYFGEGSWLTVV.

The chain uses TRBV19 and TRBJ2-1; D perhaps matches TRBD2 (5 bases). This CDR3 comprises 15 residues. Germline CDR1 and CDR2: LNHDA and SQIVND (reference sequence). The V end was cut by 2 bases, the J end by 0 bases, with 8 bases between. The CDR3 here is CASSIKRSSYNEQFF. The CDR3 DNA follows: TGTGCCAGTAGTATAAAGCGGAGCTCCTACAATGAGCAGTTCTTC.

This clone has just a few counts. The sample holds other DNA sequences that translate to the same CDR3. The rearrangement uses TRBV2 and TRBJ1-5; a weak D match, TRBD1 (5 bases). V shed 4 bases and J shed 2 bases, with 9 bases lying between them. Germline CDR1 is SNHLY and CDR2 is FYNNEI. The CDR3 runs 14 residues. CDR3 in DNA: TGTGCCAGCAGTGGGGGCGGGGGCAATCAGCCCCAGCATTTT. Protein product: CASSGGGGNQPQHF.

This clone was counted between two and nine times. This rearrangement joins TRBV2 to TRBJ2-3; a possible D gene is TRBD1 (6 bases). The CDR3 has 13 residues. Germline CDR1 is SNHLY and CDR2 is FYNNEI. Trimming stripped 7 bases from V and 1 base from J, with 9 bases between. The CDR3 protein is CASNRQGTDTQYF. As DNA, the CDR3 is TGTGCCAGCAACAGACAGGGCACAGATACGCAGTATTTT.

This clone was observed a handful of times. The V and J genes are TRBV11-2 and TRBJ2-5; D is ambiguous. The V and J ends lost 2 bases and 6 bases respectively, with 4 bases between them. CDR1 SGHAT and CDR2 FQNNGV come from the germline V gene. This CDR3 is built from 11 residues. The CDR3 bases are TGTGCCAGCAGCTTATATCAGACCCAGTACTTC. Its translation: CASSLYQTQYF.

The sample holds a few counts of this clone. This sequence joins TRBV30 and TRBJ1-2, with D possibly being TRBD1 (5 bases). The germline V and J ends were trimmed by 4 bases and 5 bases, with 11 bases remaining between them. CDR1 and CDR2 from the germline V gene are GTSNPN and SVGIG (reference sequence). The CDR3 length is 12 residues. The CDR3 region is CAWMGRDYGYTF. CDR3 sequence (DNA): TGTGCCTGGATGGGCAGGGATTATGGCTACACCTTC.

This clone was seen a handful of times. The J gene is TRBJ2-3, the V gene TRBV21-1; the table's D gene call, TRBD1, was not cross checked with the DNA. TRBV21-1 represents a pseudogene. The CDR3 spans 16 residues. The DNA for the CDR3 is TGTGCCAGCAGCTTAAAGGGACAGGGGGCGACAGATACGCAGTATTTT. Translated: CASSLKGQGATDTQYF.

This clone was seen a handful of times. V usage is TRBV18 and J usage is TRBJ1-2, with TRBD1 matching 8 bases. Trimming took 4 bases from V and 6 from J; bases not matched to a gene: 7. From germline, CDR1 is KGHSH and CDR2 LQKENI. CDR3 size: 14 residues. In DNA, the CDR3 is TGTGCCAGCTCACAAGGGACAGGATTCGATGGCTACACCTTC. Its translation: CASSQGTGFDGYTF.

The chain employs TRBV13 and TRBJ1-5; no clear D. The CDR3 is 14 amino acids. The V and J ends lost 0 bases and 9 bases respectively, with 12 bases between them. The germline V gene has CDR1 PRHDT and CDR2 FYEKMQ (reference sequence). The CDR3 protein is CASSLGRTDGPQHF. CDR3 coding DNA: TGTGCCAGCAGCTTAGGACGGACTGACGGGCCCCAGCATTTT. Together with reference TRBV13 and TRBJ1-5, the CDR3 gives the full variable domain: AAGVIQSPRHLIKEKRETATLKCYPIPRHDTVYWYQQGPGQDPQFLISFYEKMQSDKGSIPDRFSAQQFSDYHSELNMSSLELGDSALYFCASSLGRTDGPQHFGDGTRLSIL.

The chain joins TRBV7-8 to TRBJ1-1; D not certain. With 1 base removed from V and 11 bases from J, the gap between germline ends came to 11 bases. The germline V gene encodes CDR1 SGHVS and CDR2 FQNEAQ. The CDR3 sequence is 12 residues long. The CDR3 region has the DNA TGTGCCAGCAGCTTAGGTCCGGGAAGCGCTTTCTTT. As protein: CASSLGPGSAFF.

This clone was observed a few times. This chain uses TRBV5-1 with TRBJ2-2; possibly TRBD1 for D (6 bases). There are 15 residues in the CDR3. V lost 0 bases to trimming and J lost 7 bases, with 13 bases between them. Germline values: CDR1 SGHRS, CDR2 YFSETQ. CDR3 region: CASSLGQGMVGELFF. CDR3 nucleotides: TGCGCCAGCAGCTTGGGCCAGGGGATGGTCGGGGAGCTGTTTTTT.

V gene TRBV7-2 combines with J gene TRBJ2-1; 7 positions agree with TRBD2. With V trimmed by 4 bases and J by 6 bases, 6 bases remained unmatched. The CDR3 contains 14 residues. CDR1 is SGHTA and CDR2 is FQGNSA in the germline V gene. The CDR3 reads CASSWREGGNEQFF. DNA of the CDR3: TGTGCCAGCAGCTGGAGGGAGGGAGGCAATGAGCAGTTCTTC.

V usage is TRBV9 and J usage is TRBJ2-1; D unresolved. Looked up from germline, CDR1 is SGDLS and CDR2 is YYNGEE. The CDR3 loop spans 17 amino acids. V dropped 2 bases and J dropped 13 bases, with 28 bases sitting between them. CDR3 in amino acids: CASSVKEIWQRWYSQFF. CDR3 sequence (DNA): TGTGCCAGCAGCGTGAAGGAGATTTGGCAGAGGTGGTACTCCCAGTTCTTC. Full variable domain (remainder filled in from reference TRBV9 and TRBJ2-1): DSGVTQTPKHLITATGQRVTLRCSPRSGDLSVYWYQQSLDQGLQFLIQYYNGEERAKGNILERFSAQQFPDLHSELNLSSLELGDSALYFCASSVKEIWQRWYSQFFGPGTRLTVL.